Here is one T cell receptor (beta chain) with its context. Its antigen remains unidentified. This sample stems from a study of shared clonotypes between healthy human individuals. Broader study findings: Naive subsets usually exceeded memory subsets in estimated richness.

Sequencing was at deep level. Measured with immunoSEQ multiplex PCR; TCRdb has only the in-frame clones, and not every one. The data show fewer than 3 million clones, 85% to 95% seen once. Per the germline V gene, CDR1 is SGHDT and CDR2 is YYEEEE. This CDR3 region has 13 residues. V was cut by 5 bases and J by 13 bases, with 16 bases left in between. Naive CD4+ cells were CD45RA-selected; the remaining cells were memory. What was sequenced was naive CD4+ T cells from PBMCs. Stated subset: CD45RA+ positively selected. This clonotype originated in a man in his late teens or twenties in good health. Some clones in this sample may be carry-over from other donors' samples. This chain uses TRBV5-6 with TRBJ1-6; D uncertain. CDR3: CASRVAAASPLHF. CDR3 bases: TGTGCCAGCAGAGTGGCCGCTGCATCCCCCCTCCACTTT.